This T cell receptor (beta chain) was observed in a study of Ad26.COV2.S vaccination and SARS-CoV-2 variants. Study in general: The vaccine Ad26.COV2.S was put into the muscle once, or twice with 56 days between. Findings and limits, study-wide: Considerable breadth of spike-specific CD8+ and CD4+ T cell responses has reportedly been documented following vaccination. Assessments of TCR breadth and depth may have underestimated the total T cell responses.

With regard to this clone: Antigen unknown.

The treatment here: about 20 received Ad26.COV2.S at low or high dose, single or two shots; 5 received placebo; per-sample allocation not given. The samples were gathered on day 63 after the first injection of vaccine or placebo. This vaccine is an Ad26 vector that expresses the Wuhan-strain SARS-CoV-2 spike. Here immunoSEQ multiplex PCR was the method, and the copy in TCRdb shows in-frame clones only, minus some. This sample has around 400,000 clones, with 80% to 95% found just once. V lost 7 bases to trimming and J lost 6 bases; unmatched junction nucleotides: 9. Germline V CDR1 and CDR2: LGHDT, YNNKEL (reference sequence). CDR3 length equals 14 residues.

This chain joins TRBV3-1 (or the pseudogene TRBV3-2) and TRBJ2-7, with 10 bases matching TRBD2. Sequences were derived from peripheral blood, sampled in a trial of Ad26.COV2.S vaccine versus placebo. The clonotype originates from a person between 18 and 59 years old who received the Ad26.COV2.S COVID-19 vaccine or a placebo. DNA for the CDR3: TGTGCCAGCACCACAGCGGGAGGGGCCTCCGAGCAGTACTTC. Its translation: CASTTAGGASEQYF.